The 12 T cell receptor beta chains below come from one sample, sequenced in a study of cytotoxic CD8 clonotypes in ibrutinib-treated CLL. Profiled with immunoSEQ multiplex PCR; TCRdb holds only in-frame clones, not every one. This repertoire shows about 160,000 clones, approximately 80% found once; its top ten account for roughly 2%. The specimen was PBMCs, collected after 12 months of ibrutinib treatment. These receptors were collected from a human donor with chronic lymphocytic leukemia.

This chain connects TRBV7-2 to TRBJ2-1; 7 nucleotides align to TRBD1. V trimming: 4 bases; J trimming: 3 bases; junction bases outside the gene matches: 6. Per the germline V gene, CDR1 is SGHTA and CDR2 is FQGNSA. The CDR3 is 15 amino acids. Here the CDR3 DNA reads TGTGCCAGCAGCTCCGAAGGACAGGTCTACAATGAGCAGTTCTTC. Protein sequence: CASSSEGQVYNEQFF.

CDR3 DNA: TGTGCCAGCAGCTGGGGACAGGGGGTGAGCAACGAGCAGTACTTC. It specifies CASSWGQGVSNEQYF. The chain has TRBV11-3 and TRBJ2-7; TRBD1 agrees at 11 bases. Germline CDR1 is SGHNT and CDR2 is YENEEA. The ends lost 4 bases at V and 5 bases at J; junction bases unmatched: 7. The CDR3 is 15 residues long.

CDR3 residues: CASSPAGTVETQYF. The DNA of the CDR3 is TGTGCCAGCAGCCCTGCAGGGACGGTCGAGACCCAGTACTTC. The chain employs TRBV7-6 and TRBJ2-5; TRBD1 or TRBD2 may be the D gene (5 bases each). The CDR3 covers 14 residues. The ends were cut back, 5 bases at V and 5 bases at J, with 15 bases in the middle. The germline V gene encodes CDR1 SGHVS and CDR2 FNYEAQ.

This CDR3 reads CASRPGQAGGNQPQHF. The DNA of the CDR3 is TGTGCCAGTAGACCAGGACAGGCTGGAGGCAATCAGCCCCAGCATTTT. V and J are TRBV19 and TRBJ1-5; 7 bases fit TRBD1. Germline V gene sequence: CDR1 LNHDA, CDR2 SQIVND (reference sequence). The CDR3 loop spans 16 amino acids. The J segment lost 2 bases and the V segment lost 6 bases, leaving 10 bases of the junction unmatched.

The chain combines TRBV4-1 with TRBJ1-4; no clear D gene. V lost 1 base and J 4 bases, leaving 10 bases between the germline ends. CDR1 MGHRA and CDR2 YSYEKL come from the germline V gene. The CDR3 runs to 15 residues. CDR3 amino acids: CASSQAGNFNEKLFF. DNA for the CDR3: TGCGCCAGCAGCCAAGCCGGGAACTTTAATGAAAAACTGTTTTTT.

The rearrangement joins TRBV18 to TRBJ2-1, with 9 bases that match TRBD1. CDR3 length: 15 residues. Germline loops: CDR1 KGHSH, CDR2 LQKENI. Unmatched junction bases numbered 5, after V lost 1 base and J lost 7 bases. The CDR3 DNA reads TGTGCCAGCTCACCACGGACAGGGGTTAGGAATGAGCAGTTCTTC. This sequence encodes CASSPRTGVRNEQFF.

The chain's CDR3 is CASSRANTGELFF. The DNA for the CDR3 is TGCGCCAGCAGCCGGGCTAACACCGGGGAGCTGTTTTTT. The chain recombines TRBV4-3 with TRBJ2-2; no firm D call. The V and J ends lost 4 bases and 2 bases respectively, with 5 bases between them. This CDR3 region has 13 residues. CDR1 is LGHNA, CDR2 YSLEER, per germline.

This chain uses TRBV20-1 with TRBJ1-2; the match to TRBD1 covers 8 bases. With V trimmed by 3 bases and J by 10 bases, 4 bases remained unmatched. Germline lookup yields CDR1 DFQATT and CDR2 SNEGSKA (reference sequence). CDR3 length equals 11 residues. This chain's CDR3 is CSASRTGTYTF. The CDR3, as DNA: TGCAGTGCTAGTCGGACAGGGACCTACACCTTC.

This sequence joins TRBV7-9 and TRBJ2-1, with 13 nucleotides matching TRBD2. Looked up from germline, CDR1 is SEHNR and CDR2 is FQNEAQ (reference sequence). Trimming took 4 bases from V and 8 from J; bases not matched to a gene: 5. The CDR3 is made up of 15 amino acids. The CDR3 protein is CASSSGLAGEDEQFF. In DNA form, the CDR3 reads TGTGCCAGCAGCTCTGGACTAGCGGGGGAGGATGAGCAGTTCTTC. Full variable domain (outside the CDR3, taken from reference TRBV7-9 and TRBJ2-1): DTGVSQNPRHKITKRGQNVTFRCDPISEHNRLYWYRQTLGQGPEFLTYFQNEAQLEKSRLLSDRFSAERPKGSFSTLEIQRTEQGDSAMYLCASSSGLAGEDEQFFGPGTRLTVL.

The CDR3 is CASSTWGRSDTQYF. DNA of the CDR3: TGTGCCAGCTCGACGTGGGGGCGGTCAGATACGCAGTATTTT. The V gene is TRBV18, the J gene TRBJ2-3; TRBD1 is a possible D gene (6 bases). CDR1 KGHSH and CDR2 LQKENI come from the germline V gene. The length of the CDR3 is 14 residues. The ends were cut back, 6 bases at V and 4 bases at J, with 14 bases in the middle.

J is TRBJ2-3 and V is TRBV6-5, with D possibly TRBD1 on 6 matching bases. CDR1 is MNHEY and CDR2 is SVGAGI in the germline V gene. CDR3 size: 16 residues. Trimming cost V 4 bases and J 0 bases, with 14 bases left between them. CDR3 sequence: CASSSLTGASTDTQYF. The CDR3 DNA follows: TGTGCCAGCAGTTCCCTGACAGGAGCTAGCACAGATACGCAGTATTTT.

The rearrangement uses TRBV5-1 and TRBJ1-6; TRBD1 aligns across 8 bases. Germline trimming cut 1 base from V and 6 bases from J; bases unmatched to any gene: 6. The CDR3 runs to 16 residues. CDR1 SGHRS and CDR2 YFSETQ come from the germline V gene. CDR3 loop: CASSLMAGGTNSPLHF. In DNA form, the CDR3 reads TGCGCCAGCAGCTTGATGGCAGGGGGCACTAATTCACCCCTCCACTTT. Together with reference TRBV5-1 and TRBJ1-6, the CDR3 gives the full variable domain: KAGVTQTPRYLIKTRGQQVTLSCSPISGHRSVSWYQQTPGQGLQFLFEYFSETQRNKGNFPGRFSGRQFSNSRSEMNVSTLELGDSALYLCASSLMAGGTNSPLHFGNGTRLTVT.